This T cell receptor beta chain is drawn from a study of PD-1 blockade in mismatch repair-deficient tumors. Looked up from germline, CDR1 is SNHLY and CDR2 is FYNNEI. The CDR3 sequence is 14 residues long. Losses at the gene ends were 3 bases for V and 7 bases for J; bases not matched to a gene: 3. This clone was recorded only once. Produced via immunoSEQ multiplex PCR; TCRdb's table is partial and in-frame only. The sample lists roughly 120,000 clones, about 80% seen once, with roughly 4.5% in the top ten. The clonotype was recovered from an adult with mismatch repair-deficient cancer. V usage is TRBV2 and J usage is TRBJ2-1, with 10 bases lining up with TRBD1. Sequenced here: peripheral blood, sampled around 60 weeks after starting pembrolizumab. CDR3 loop: CASSDPGQGNEQFF. CDR3 DNA: TGTGCCAGCAGTGACCCGGGACAGGGGAATGAGCAGTTCTTC.